The 30 T cell receptor beta chains presented below share a single source sample, sequenced in a study of blood T cell repertoires in COVID-19. TCRdb's copy holds only in-frame clones and misses some; the assay was immunoSEQ multiplex PCR. The sample shows fewer than 350,000 clones, 86% of them seen only once. The sequenced sample was peripheral blood. These receptors were collected from a woman under 40 who had recovered from COVID-19.

This rearrangement joins TRBV7-9 to TRBJ2-5; D may be TRBD2 (5 bases). Germline loops: CDR1 SEHNR, CDR2 FQNEAQ (reference sequence). Trimming took off 5 bases at V and 4 bases at J, with 17 bases between the two ends. The CDR3 is made up of 15 amino acids. The CDR3 DNA follows: TGTGCCAGCAGCCGAACCCCGGGGATAGGAGAGACCCAGTACTTC. Its translation is CASSRTPGIGETQYF.

The chain combines TRBV27 with TRBJ2-7; 8 bases align to TRBD1. Germline V gene lookup returns CDR1 MNHEY and CDR2 SMNVEV (reference sequence). V was pared by 3 bases and J by 3 bases, with 4 bases of the junction left unmatched. CDR3 length: 14 residues. The CDR3 reads CASSFGRGLYEQYF. Here the CDR3 DNA reads TGTGCCAGCAGTTTTGGCAGGGGGCTCTACGAGCAGTACTTC.

The chain links TRBV11-2 to TRBJ2-2; TRBD1 matches at 9 bases. Germline V gene sequence: CDR1 SGHAT, CDR2 FQNNGV. The CDR3 sequence is 16 residues long. With V trimmed by 7 bases and J by 1 base, 7 bases remained unmatched. CDR3 region: CASNYWDRENTGELFF. The CDR3 bases are TGTGCCAGCAATTATTGGGACAGGGAGAACACCGGGGAGCTGTTTTTT.

The CDR3 bases are TGCAGCGTTGATGGGGCGACCGGGGAGCTGTTTTTT. This encodes CSVDGATGELFF. The rearrangement uses TRBV29-1 and TRBJ2-2; tentative D call: TRBD1 (5 bases). Germline values: CDR1 SQVTM, CDR2 ANQGSEA. The ends were cut back, 3 bases at V and 5 bases at J, with 7 bases in the middle. The CDR3 loop spans 12 amino acids.

The gene calls are TRBV5-1 and TRBJ2-5, with D possibly TRBD1 on 5 matching bases. This CDR3 is 15 amino acids long. CDR1 and CDR2 (germline): SGHRS, YFSETQ. Trimming took off 1 base at V and 4 bases at J, with 14 bases between the two ends. The CDR3 coding sequence is TGCGCCAGCAGCTTGAGCCAGGGATATCGAGAGACCCAGTACTTC. It is translated as CASSLSQGYRETQYF. Full variable domain (rest looked up from reference TRBV5-1 and TRBJ2-5): KAGVTQTPRYLIKTRGQQVTLSCSPISGHRSVSWYQQTPGQGLQFLFEYFSETQRNKGNFPGRFSGRQFSNSRSEMNVSTLELGDSALYLCASSLSQGYRETQYFGPGTRLLVL.

The chain employs TRBV27 and TRBJ2-3; TRBD1 matches at 10 bases. CDR3 length equals 14 residues. Germline V gene lookup returns CDR1 MNHEY and CDR2 SMNVEV (reference sequence). V trimming: 6 bases; J trimming: 8 bases; junction bases outside the gene matches: 8. The chain's CDR3 is CASSPGQGKFTQYF. Written as DNA, the CDR3 is TGTGCCAGCAGCCCGGGACAGGGGAAGTTTACGCAGTATTTT.

The genes are TRBV6-1 and TRBJ1-2; TRBD1 might be the D (5 bases). The CDR3 covers 15 residues. V was shortened by 1 base and J by 2 bases, with 11 bases between the two germline ends. CDR1 is MNHNS, CDR2 SASEGT, per germline. The CDR3 spells CASSEGWGANYGYTF. The DNA of the CDR3 is TGTGCCAGCAGTGAAGGTTGGGGCGCGAACTATGGCTACACCTTC.

The gene calls are TRBV6-2 or TRBV6-3 and TRBJ2-3; 14 bases are shared with TRBD2. Losses at the gene ends were 6 bases for V and 7 bases for J; bases not matched to a gene: 12. CDR1 is MNHEY and CDR2 is SVGEGT in the germline V gene. CDR3 length: 17 residues. CDR3 residues: CASSRGLAGGVLNTQYF. As DNA, the CDR3 is TGTGCCAGCAGCCGAGGACTAGCGGGAGGCGTTCTGAATACGCAGTATTTT.

The chain uses TRBV6-2 or TRBV6-3 and TRBJ2-7, with 8 nucleotides matching TRBD2. CDR1 and CDR2 (germline): MNHEY, SVGEGT. CDR3 length: 15 amino acids. V gave up 5 bases and J gave up 3 bases; unmatched junction bases: 9. CDR3 nucleotides: TGTGCCAGCAGTACCTATCGACTAGCGAGCTACGAGCAGTACTTC. Translated: CASSTYRLASYEQYF.

This rearrangement joins TRBV11-2 to TRBJ2-3; 11 bases align to TRBD2. CDR1 and CDR2 from the germline V gene are SGHAT and FQNNGV. V was pared by 5 bases and J by 6 bases, with 7 bases of the junction left unmatched. The CDR3 has 15 residues. The CDR3 protein is CASSETSGVVDTQYF. The DNA of the CDR3 is TGTGCCAGCAGCGAGACTAGCGGGGTCGTTGATACGCAGTATTTT.

The chain is built from TRBV20-1 and TRBJ1-1, with D perhaps matching TRBD1 (5 bases). V lost 7 bases to trimming and J lost 5 bases, with 11 bases between them. The CDR3 extends over 11 amino acids. Germline CDR1 reads DFQATT; CDR2 reads SNEGSKA (reference sequence). CDR3 coding DNA: TGCAGTGTCCCGCGGGGGACTGAAGCTTTCTTT. Translation: CSVPRGTEAFF.

The chain recombines TRBV4-3 with TRBJ2-3, with 7 bases matching TRBD2. The trim removed 3 bases at V and 2 bases at J, leaving 5 bases unmatched. CDR3 length equals 15 residues. Germline values: CDR1 LGHNA, CDR2 YSLEER. CDR3 residues: CASSHRGRVTDTQYF. Here the CDR3 DNA reads TGCGCCAGCAGCCATCGGGGGAGGGTCACAGATACGCAGTATTTT.

The chain joins TRBV6-5 to TRBJ1-2; D is perhaps TRBD1 (5 bases). Per germline, CDR1 MNHEY and CDR2 SVGAGI. There are 13 residues in the CDR3. V was shortened by 6 bases and J by 8 bases, with 16 bases between the two germline ends. CDR3 coding DNA: TGTGCCAGCAGCGGAACAGGCCTCAGGGGCTACACCTTC. It translates to CASSGTGLRGYTF.

The chain employs TRBV18 and TRBJ1-3; D may be TRBD1 (5 bases). The V end lost 4 bases, the J end lost 0 bases, and 13 bases lay between the germline ends. The length of the CDR3 is 16 residues. Per the germline V gene, CDR1 is KGHSH and CDR2 is LQKENI. CDR3 nucleotide sequence: TGTGCCAGCTCACGGGCTGACAGTATCTCTGGAAACACCATATATTTT. Its translation: CASSRADSISGNTIYF. Based on the CDR3 plus reference TRBV18 and TRBJ1-3, the full variable domain is NAGVMQNPRHLVRRRGQEARLRCSPMKGHSHVYWYRQLPEEGLKFMVYLQKENIIDESGMPKERFSAEFPKEGPSILRIQQVVRGDSAAYFCASSRADSISGNTIYFGEGSWLTVV.

Only a few counts were recorded for this clone. The chain combines TRBV10-3 with TRBJ2-7, with a weak D call TRBD2 (6 bases). Deletions cut 0 bases from V and 3 bases from J, with 12 bases between. The CDR3 totals 15 residues. Germline V CDR1 and CDR2: ENHRY, SYGVKD. In nucleotides, the CDR3 is TGTGCCATCAGTGAGTCGACCGGGGGAGGCTACGAGCAGTACTTC. Protein: CAISESTGGGYEQYF.

The gene calls are TRBV4-3 and TRBJ1-2, with 10 bases lining up with TRBD1. The CDR3 totals 15 residues. Per the germline V gene, CDR1 is LGHNA and CDR2 is YSLEER. Trimming at V came to 3 bases and at J to 2 bases, leaving 3 bases not matched to a gene. The CDR3 DNA is TGCGCCAGCAGCCAGGGACAGGGGTCGAACTATGGCTACACCTTC. It encodes CASSQGQGSNYGYTF.

The table lists this clone with a count of one. The chain recombines TRBV25-1 with TRBJ2-3; 8 bases map to TRBD1. Trimming took 3 bases from V and 1 from J; bases not matched to a gene: 0. Germline CDR1 and CDR2: MGHDK and SYGVNS. CDR3 size: 14 residues. This CDR3 reads CASSEGQGTDTQYF. CDR3 sequence (DNA): TGTGCCAGCAGTGAGGGACAGGGCACAGATACGCAGTATTTT.

The gene calls are TRBV10-3 and TRBJ1-2; possibly TRBD1 for D (5 bases). V was clipped by 4 bases and J by 6 bases, with 6 bases between them. The CDR3 consists of 11 residues. Looked up from germline, CDR1 is ENHRY and CDR2 is SYGVKD. This CDR3 reads CAISGGDGYTF. The CDR3 bases are TGTGCCATCAGTGGGGGGGATGGCTACACCTTC.

This clone was detected only a few times. This chain links TRBV5-4 with TRBJ2-1; D may be TRBD2 (6 bases). V lost 4 bases, J lost 4 bases, and 15 bases lay in between. Germline-derived CDR1 and CDR2 are SGHNT and YYREEE (reference sequence). There are 15 residues in the CDR3. The CDR3 loop is CASSPAAGLYNEQFF. In nucleotides, the CDR3 is TGTGCCAGCAGCCCAGCAGCGGGCCTTTACAATGAGCAGTTCTTC.

The rearrangement links TRBV7-3 to TRBJ2-3; TRBD1 agrees at 8 bases. Germline V lookup: CDR1 SGHTA, CDR2 FQGTGA. Unmatched junction bases numbered 9, after V lost 5 bases and J lost 5 bases. CDR3 length equals 15 residues. This CDR3 reads CASSPGGARGDTQYF. The CDR3 DNA sequence: TGTGCCAGCAGCCCAGGGGGCGCCCGGGGAGATACGCAGTATTTT.

CDR3 in amino acids: CASSLTASGQLNEQFF. The DNA of the CDR3 is TGTGCCAGCAGCTTAACGGCTAGCGGGCAGTTGAATGAGCAGTTCTTC. The V call is TRBV11-2, the J call TRBJ2-1; 8 bases agree with TRBD2. Germline V lookup: CDR1 SGHAT, CDR2 FQNNGV. The J segment lost 7 bases and the V segment lost 2 bases, leaving 10 bases of the junction unmatched. This CDR3 comprises 16 residues.

This clone was found once. The DNA of the CDR3 is TGTGCCAGCAGCTTGGCGGTAAAGGGGAACACCATATATTTT. It yields the protein CASSLAVKGNTIYF. The rearrangement uses TRBV5-6 and TRBJ1-3; D perhaps matches TRBD1 (5 bases). CDR1 is SGHDT, CDR2 YYEEEE, per germline. Deletions cut 0 bases from V and 7 bases from J, with 11 bases between. This CDR3 contains 14 residues.

CDR3 nucleotide sequence: TGTGCCAGCAGCTTAGGCGCCGGGGGCTACACCTTC. Its protein product is CASSLGAGGYTF. This chain uses TRBV7-2 with TRBJ1-2, with unresolved D. Germline CDR1 and CDR2: SGHTA and FQGNSA. Trimming removed 1 base from V and 8 bases from J, with 8 bases in between. This CDR3 comprises 12 residues.

The chain employs TRBV7-2 and TRBJ2-5, with 7 bases matching TRBD1. There are 16 residues in the CDR3. The V gene's germline CDR1 is SGHTA and CDR2 FQGNSA. V gave up 1 base and J gave up 7 bases; unmatched junction bases: 12. This CDR3 reads CASSLDRGADPGTQYF. Written as DNA, the CDR3 is TGTGCCAGCAGCTTAGACAGGGGAGCGGACCCGGGGACCCAGTACTTC. The full variable domain, completed using reference TRBV7-2 and TRBJ2-5, is GAGVSQSPSNKVTEKGKDVELRCDPISGHTALYWYRQSLGQGLEFLIYFQGNSAPDKSGLPSDRFSAERTGGSVSTLTIQRTQQEDSAVYLCASSLDRGADPGTQYFGPGTRLLVL.

The table lists this clone with a few counts. V gene TRBV5-1 combines with J gene TRBJ1-4, with unresolved D. The CDR3 loop spans 15 amino acids. Trimming removed 0 bases at V and 6 bases at J, with 12 bases between. Germline V gene data show CDR1 as SGHRS and CDR2 as YFSETQ. The CDR3 spells CASSLGVLPDEKLFF. CDR3 nucleotide sequence: TGCGCCAGCAGCTTGGGAGTCCTACCTGATGAAAAACTGTTTTTT.

V and J are TRBV6-2 or TRBV6-3 and TRBJ2-7; weak D call: TRBD2 (6 bases). V lost 2 bases and J 2 bases, leaving 10 bases between the germline ends. Germline lookup yields CDR1 MNHEY and CDR2 SVGEGT. The CDR3 extends over 14 amino acids. DNA for the CDR3: TGTGCCAGCAGTTACGGTTGGGGGGCCTACGAGCAGTACTTC. This codes for CASSYGWGAYEQYF.

This clone came up once. In the same sample, other DNA sequences code for this CDR3. The rearrangement uses TRBV5-1 and TRBJ1-2; 10 bases fit TRBD1. J was trimmed by 2 bases and V by 0 bases; bases with no gene match: 4. Germline V CDR1 and CDR2: SGHRS, YFSETQ. The CDR3 runs 16 residues. CDR3 protein: CASSLDGTGANYGYTF. The CDR3 DNA sequence: TGCGCCAGCAGCTTGGACGGGACAGGGGCAAACTATGGCTACACCTTC.

This clone was counted a few times. V is TRBV7-9 and J is TRBJ1-6; D ambiguous. V was clipped by 6 bases and J by 7 bases, with 10 bases between them. This CDR3 has 13 residues. Germline V gene data show CDR1 as SEHNR and CDR2 as FQNEAQ (reference sequence). Written as DNA, the CDR3 is TGTGCCAGCAGTAGTACGCAAAATTCACCCCTCCACTTT. Translation: CASSSTQNSPLHF. Filled out from reference TRBV7-9 and TRBJ1-6, the complete variable domain reads DTGVSQNPRHKITKRGQNVTFRCDPISEHNRLYWYRQTLGQGPEFLTYFQNEAQLEKSRLLSDRFSAERPKGSFSTLEIQRTEQGDSAMYLCASSSTQNSPLHFGNGTRLTVT.

This chain links TRBV27 with TRBJ2-3; TRBD1 agrees at 7 bases. Looked up from germline, CDR1 is MNHEY and CDR2 is SMNVEV (reference sequence). The junction had 2 bases not matched to a gene; V was cut back by 6 bases and J by 5 bases. The CDR3 extends over 12 amino acids. CDR3 nucleotides: TGTGCCAGCAGCCGACAGGGAGATACGCAGTATTTT. Translated, it gives CASSRQGDTQYF.

The chain is built from TRBV24-1 and TRBJ2-2, with 9 positions matching TRBD1. Germline V lookup: CDR1 KGHDR, CDR2 SFDVKD. This CDR3 region has 14 residues. The V and J ends lost 7 bases and 1 base, in that order; junction bases with no gene match: 0. The DNA of the CDR3 is TGTGCCACCAGGGGACAGGGGAACACCGGGGAGCTGTTTTTT. This codes for CATRGQGNTGELFF.